This is a list of T cell receptor beta chains from one sample in a study of post-analysis software for immune sequencing data. A single record per CDR3 protein comes from TCRdb applying MiXCR to the PCR reads. The sample records about 540,000 distinct CDR3 sequences, roughly 34% being singletons. The sample consisted of blood. These receptors all stem from a girl aged 2-17 years with multiple sclerosis. CDR3s include the opening cysteine and the closing phenylalanine or tryptophan. The order of the fields is J gene, clone size, V gene, CDR3 protein. Some rows have no size entry. The others give once, few or many, or a class for an expanded clone.

>TRBJ1-2|few|TRBV6-5
CASSYPGREGYTF
>TRBJ2-2|-|TRBV7-7
CASSRDSVKNTGELFF
>TRBJ1-5|once|TRBV4-1
CASSQEIGNSNQPQHF
>TRBJ2-5|-|TRBV20-1
CSANVPPGQRYQETQYF
>TRBJ1-2|few|TRBV6-5
CASSTDRNYGYTF
>TRBJ1-1|-|TRBV5-1
CASIRGLTEAFF
>TRBJ2-3|-|TRBV6-6
CASSYSKQDHTDTQYF
>TRBJ2-1|few|TRBV29-1
CSASVGSNEQFF
>TRBJ2-5|many|TRBV7-3
CASSESAGIGETQYF
>TRBJ2-5|-|TRBV7-2
CASSWWGQTQETRYF
>TRBJ1-2|-|TRBV7-2
CARSMTGANYGYTF
>TRBJ1-2|few|TRBV6-6
CASSYLYGYTF
>TRBJ2-1|many|TRBV29-1
CSVEGPVPSYNEQFF
>TRBJ1-2|-|TRBV28
CASSPTGTAHSYGYTF
>TRBJ1-2|-|TRBV6-4
CASSDSQGNYGYTF
>TRBJ1-1|-|TRBV28
CAINGGTEAFF
>TRBJ2-2|-|TRBV5-6
CASSPLAGSVAGELFF
>TRBJ1-1|-|TRBV5-1
CASSFFVRTAGLRTEAFF
>TRBJ2-7|-|TRBV7-2
CASSRSGYLYEQYF
>TRBJ2-4|few|TRBV12-3/TRBV12-4
CASSNAGGKNIQYF
>TRBJ2-5|few|TRBV20-1
CSASLTETQYF
>TRBJ2-5|-|TRBV20-1
CSARRGGLSETQYF
>TRBJ2-7|few|TRBV20-1
CSARVGVSTYEQYF
>TRBJ2-3|-|TRBV27
CASSVISTDTQYF
>TRBJ2-1|once|TRBV5-6
CASIGGAGRYNEQFF
>TRBJ1-5|-|TRBV6-1
CASGYQSYSNQPQHF
>TRBJ2-3|-|TRBV19
CASSIGGHTDTQYF
>TRBJ2-3|few|TRBV12-3/TRBV12-4
CATEGLAGLKYF
>TRBJ2-3|-|TRBV12-3/TRBV12-4
CASSLRGNADTQYF
>TRBJ2-7|many|TRBV5-1
CATRYEQYF
>TRBJ1-1|-|TRBV7-9
CASSLAMTGGTEAFF
>TRBJ2-3|-|TRBV6-1
CASLLGGTDTQYF